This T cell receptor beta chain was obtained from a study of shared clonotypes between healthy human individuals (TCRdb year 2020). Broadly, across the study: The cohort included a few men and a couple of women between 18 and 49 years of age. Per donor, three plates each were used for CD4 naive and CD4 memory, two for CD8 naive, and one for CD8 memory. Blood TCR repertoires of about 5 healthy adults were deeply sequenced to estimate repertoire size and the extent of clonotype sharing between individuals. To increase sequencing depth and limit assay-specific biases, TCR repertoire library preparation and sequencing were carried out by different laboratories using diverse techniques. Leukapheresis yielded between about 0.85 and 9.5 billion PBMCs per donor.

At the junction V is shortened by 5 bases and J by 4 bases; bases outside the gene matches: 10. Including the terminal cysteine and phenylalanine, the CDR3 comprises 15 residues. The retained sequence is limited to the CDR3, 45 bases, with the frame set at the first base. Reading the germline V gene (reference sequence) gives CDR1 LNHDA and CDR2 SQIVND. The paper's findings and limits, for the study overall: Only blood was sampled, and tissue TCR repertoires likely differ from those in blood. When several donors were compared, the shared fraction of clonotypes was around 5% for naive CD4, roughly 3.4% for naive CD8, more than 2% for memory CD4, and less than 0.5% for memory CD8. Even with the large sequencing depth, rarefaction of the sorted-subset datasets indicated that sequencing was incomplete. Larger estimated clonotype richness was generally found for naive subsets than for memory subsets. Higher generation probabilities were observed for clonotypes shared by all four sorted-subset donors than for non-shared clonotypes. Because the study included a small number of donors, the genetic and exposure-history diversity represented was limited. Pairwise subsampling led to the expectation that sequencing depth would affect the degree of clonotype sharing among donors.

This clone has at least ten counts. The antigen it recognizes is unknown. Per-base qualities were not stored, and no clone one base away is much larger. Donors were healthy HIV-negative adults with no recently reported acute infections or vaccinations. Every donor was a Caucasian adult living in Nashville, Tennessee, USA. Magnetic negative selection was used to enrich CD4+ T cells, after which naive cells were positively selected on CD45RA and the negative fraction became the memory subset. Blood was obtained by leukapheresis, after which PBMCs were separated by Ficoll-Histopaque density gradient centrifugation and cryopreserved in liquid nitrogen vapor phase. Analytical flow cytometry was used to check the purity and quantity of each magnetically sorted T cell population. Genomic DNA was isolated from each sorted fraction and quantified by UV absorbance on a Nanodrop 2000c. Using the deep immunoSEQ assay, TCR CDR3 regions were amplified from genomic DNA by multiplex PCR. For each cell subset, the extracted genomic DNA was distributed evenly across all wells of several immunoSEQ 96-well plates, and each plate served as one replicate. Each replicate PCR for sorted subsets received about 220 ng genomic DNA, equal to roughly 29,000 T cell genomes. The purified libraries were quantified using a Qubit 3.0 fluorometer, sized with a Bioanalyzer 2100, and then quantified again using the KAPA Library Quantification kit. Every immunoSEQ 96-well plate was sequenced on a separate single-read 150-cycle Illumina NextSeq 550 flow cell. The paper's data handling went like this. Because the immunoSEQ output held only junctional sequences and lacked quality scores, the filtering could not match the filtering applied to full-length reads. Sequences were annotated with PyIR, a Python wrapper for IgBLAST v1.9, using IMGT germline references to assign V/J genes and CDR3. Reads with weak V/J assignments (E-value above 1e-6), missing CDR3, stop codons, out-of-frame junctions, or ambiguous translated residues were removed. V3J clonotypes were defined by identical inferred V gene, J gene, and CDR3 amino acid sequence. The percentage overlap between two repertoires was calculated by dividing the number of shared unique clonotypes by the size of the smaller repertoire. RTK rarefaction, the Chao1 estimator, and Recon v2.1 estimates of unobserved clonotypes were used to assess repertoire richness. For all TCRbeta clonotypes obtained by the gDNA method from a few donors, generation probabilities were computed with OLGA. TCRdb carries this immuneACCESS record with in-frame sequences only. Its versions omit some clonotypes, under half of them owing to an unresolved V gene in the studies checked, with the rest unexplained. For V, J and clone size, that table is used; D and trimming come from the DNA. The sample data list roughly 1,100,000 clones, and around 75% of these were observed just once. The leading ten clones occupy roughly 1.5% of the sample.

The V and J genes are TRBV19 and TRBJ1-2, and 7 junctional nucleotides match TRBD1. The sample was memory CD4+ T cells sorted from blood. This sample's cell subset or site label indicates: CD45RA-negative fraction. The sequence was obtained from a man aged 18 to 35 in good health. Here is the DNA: TGTGCCAGTAGTCCCCGACAGGGTTCCATCTATGGCTACACCTTC. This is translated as CASSPRQGSIYGYTF.